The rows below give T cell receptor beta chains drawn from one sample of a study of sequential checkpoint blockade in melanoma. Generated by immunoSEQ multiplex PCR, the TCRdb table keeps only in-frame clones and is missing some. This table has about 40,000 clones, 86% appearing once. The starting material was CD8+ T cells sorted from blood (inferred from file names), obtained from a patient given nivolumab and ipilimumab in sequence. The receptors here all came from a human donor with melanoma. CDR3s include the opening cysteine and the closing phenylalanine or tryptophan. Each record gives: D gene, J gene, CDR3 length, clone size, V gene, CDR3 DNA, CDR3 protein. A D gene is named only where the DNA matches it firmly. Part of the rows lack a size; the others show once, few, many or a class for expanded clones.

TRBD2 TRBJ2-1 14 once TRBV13 TGTGCCAGCAGCGTCCCTAGCGGGAGAGGTGAGCAGTTCTTC CASSVPSGRGEQFF
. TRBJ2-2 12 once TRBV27 TGTGCCAGCAGTTTTCTCACCGGGGAGCTGTTTTTT CASSFLTGELFF
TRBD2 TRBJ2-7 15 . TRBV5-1 TGCGCCAGCAGCTCAAGACTAGCTGGATCCTACGAGCAGTACTTC CASSSRLAGSYEQYF
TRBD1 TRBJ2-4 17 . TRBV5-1 TGCGCCAGCAGCCCTAACCGGGACAGGGACCAGGGAAACATTCAGTACTTC CASSPNRDRDQGNIQYF
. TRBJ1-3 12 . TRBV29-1 TGCAGCGTTGAAGACGTGGGAAACACCATATATTTT CSVEDVGNTIYF
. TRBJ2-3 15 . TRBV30 TGTGCCTGGAGTGTAAGCTGGGCTAGCACAGATACGCAGTATTTT CAWSVSWASTDTQYF
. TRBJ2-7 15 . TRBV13 TGTGCCAGCAGCCGCGACAGGTCTAACTCCTACGAGCAGTACTTC CASSRDRSNSYEQYF
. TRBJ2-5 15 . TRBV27 TGTGCCAGCAGTTTCCTCGGCGGGTTTGGGGAGACCCAGTACTTC CASSFLGGFGETQYF
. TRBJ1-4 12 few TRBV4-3 TGCGCCAGCAGCCAAGATAGGAGAAAACTGTTTTTT CASSQDRRKLFF
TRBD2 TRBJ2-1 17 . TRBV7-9 TGTGCCAGCAGCTCATGGGGGAGGACTAGCGGGAACAATGAGCAGTTCTTC CASSSWGRTSGNNEQFF
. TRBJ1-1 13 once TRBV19 TGTGCCAGTAGTACGGGAGAGAACACTGAAGCTTTCTTT CASSTGENTEAFF
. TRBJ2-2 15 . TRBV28 TGTGCCAGCAGTTTTGGCCTCGAAAACACCGGGGAGCTGTTTTTT CASSFGLENTGELFF
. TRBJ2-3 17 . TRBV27 TGTACCCAGCACCGTAAGTCGTACGGGGACTGCACAGATACGCAGTATTTT CTQHRKSYGDCTDTQYF
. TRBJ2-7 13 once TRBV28 TGTGCCAGCAGTTACACAGGGTTCAACGAGCAGTACTTC CASSYTGFNEQYF
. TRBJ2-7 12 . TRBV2 TGTGCCAGCATTGGCAGGGACTACGAGCAGTACTTC CASIGRDYEQYF
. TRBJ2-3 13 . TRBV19 TGTGCCAGTAGATCAGGGTTCACAGATACGCAGTATTTT CASRSGFTDTQYF
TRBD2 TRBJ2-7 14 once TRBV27 TGTGCCAGCAGTTCACTAGCGGGAGTAGAGGAGCAGTACTTC CASSSLAGVEEQYF
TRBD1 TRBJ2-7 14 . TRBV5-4 TGTGCCAGCAGCTGGGGGGACAGGGGAGGAGAGCAGTACTTC CASSWGDRGGEQYF
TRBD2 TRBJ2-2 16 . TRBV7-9 TGTGCCAGCAGCTTACTGGCGGGAGAAAACACCGGGGAGCTGTTTTTT CASSLLAGENTGELFF
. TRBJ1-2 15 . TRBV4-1 TGCGCCAGCAGCCAAGCTGGGAGGGGTGTGTATGGCTACACCTTC CASSQAGRGVYGYTF
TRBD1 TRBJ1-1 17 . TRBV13 TGTGCCAGCAGCTTAAGCAAAAACAGGGGATCGGACACTGAAGCTTTCTTT CASSLSKNRGSDTEAFF
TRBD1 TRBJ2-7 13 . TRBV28 TGTGCCAGCAGTTGGACAGGGGTGGGTGAGCAGTACTTC CASSWTGVGEQYF
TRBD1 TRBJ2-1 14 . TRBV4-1 TGCGCCAGTACCACGGGACAGGGCGGCAATGAGCAGTTCTTC CASTTGQGGNEQFF
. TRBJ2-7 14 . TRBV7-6 TGTGCCAGCAGCTTAGCGGGCACTTTCTACGAGCAGTACTTC CASSLAGTFYEQYF
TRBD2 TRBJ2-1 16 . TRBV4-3 TGCGCCAGCAGCCAAGTTAGCGGGGGCTCCTACAATGAGCAGTTCTTC CASSQVSGGSYNEQFF
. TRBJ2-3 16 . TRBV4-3 TGCGCCAGCAGCCAAGCTTCGACTGGGGCCACAGATACGCAGTATTTT CASSQASTGATDTQYF
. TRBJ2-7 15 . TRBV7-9 TGTGCCAGCAGCTGGACCGGAGGACAGAGCTACGAGCAGTACTTC CASSWTGGQSYEQYF
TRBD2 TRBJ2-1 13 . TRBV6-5 TGTGCCACAGGGACTAGCGGATACAATGAGCAGTTCTTC CATGTSGYNEQFF
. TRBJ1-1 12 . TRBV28 TGTGCCAGCATCCTCGGGGGGGATGAAGCTTTCTTT CASILGGDEAFF
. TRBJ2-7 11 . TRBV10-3 TGTGCCATCAGCGACTATGACGAGCAGTACTTC CAISDYDEQYF
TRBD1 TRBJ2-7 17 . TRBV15 TGTGCCACCAGCAGACCTGAAACCGGGACAGATTCCTACGAGCAGTACTTC CATSRPETGTDSYEQYF
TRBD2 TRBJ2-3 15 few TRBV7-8 TGTGCCAGCAGCTTAGAGACTAGCGATGCAGATACGCAGTATTTT CASSLETSDADTQYF
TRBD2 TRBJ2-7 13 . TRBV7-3 TGTGCCAGCAGCTACGGACTAGCGGTCGAGCAGTACTTC CASSYGLAVEQYF
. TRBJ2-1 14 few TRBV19 TGTGCCAGTAGGAGGACTCGCGGCCGCAATGAGCAGTTCTTC CASRRTRGRNEQFF
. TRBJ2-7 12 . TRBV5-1 TGCGCCAGCCAGGGGTACTCCTACGAGCAGTACTTC CASQGYSYEQYF
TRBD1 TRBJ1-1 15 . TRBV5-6 TGTGCCAGCATAAATGAGGGACAGGGGGCAACTGAAGCTTTCTTT CASINEGQGATEAFF
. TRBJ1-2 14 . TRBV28 TGTGCCAGCAGCCCTGACACCACTAACTATGGCTACACCTTC CASSPDTTNYGYTF
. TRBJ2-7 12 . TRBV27 TGTGCCAGCAGCACACAGGGATACGAGCAGTACTTC CASSTQGYEQYF
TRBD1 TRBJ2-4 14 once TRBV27 TGTGCCAGCAGTTCCCCGACAGGGCGGAACATTCAGTACTTC CASSSPTGRNIQYF
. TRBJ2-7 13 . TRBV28 TGTGCCAGCAGTTTTCGACAGGATGGCGAGCAGTACTTC CASSFRQDGEQYF
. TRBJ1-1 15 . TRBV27 TGTGCCAGCAGTCCACTCCAGGGATATAACACTGAAGCTTTCTTT CASSPLQGYNTEAFF
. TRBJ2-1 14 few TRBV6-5 TGTGCCAGCAGCAAGACAGGAATAATGAATGAGCAGTTCTTC CASSKTGIMNEQFF
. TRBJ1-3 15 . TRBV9 TGTGCCAGCAGCGTAACAGGAAACTCTGGAAACACCATATATTTT CASSVTGNSGNTIYF
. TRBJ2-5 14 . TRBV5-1 TGCGCCAGCAGCACCGGTCTCGCGCTGGAGACCCAGTACTTC CASSTGLALETQYF
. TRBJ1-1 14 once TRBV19 TGTGCCAGTAGTATATACCCAGGGGACACTGAAGCTTTCTTT CASSIYPGDTEAFF
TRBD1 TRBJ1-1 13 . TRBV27 TGTGCCAGCAGCCAGGGGGCGAGTACTGAAGCTTTCTTT CASSQGASTEAFF
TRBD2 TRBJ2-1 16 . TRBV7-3 TGTGCCAGCAGCCCAACCCCTAGCGGGCGACTCAATGAGCAGTTCTTC CASSPTPSGRLNEQFF
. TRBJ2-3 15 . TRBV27 TGTGCCAGCAGTCCCACCCTGGCTAGGACAGATACGCAGTATTTT CASSPTLARTDTQYF
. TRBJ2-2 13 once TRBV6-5 TGTGCCAGCAGCCCCATTGGCCCCGGGGAGCTGTTTTTT CASSPIGPGELFF
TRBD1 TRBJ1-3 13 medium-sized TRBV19 TGTGCCACTAGGACAGGGGTTGGAAACACCATATATTTT CATRTGVGNTIYF
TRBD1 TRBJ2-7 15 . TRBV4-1 TGCGCCAGCAGCCAAGCCGGGACAGGGGTTTACGAGCAGTACTTC CASSQAGTGVYEQYF
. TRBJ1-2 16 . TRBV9 TGTGCCAGCAGCACAATCCCCCTTAACCCTAACTATGGCTACACCTTC CASSTIPLNPNYGYTF